Described below is a single T cell receptor beta chain sequence and its context. The sample comes from a study of T-cell reconstitution after alpha-beta-depleted transplantation in children. V was cut by 2 bases and J by 0 bases, with 9 bases left in between. The CDR3 has 15 residues. Germline V lookup: CDR1 MNHEY, CDR2 SVGAGI. As it was prepared, the TCRbeta library received unique molecular identifiers. TCRdb reprocessed the PCR reads with MiXCR, giving one entry per CDR3 protein. This table holds around 380,000 distinct CDR3 sequences, about 11% found once. The clonotype originates from a human donor who donated a stem cell graft to a child with acute myeloid leukemia. The chain uses TRBV6-5 and TRBJ2-3; D ambiguous. Specimen: PBMCs from the stem cell graft donor, collected from the stem cell graft. Here the CDR3 DNA reads TGTGCCAGCAGTTACAACAGCCTCAGCACAGATACGCAGTATTTT. Amino acid sequence: CASSYNSLSTDTQYF.